Below are 23 T cell receptor beta chains sequenced from a single sample in a study of CD8+CD57+ T cells in acquired aplastic anemia. Genomic DNA, the template, was used for profiling of the TCR beta VDJ and CDR3. Via MiXCR, TCRdb re-called the reads, giving one row per CDR3 protein. The sample lists about 68,000 distinct CDR3 sequences, 45% to 60% occurring once. The specimen was sorted CD4+, CD8+, or CD8+CD57+ T cells (not recorded which) from PBMCs. Receptors were obtained from a human donor in good health, serving as a control.

The rearrangement uses TRBV9 and TRBJ2-7; no clear D. Trimming removed 6 bases at V and 4 bases at J, with 5 bases between. Germline CDR1 reads SGDLS; CDR2 reads YYNGEE. The CDR3 spans 10 residues. CDR3 loop: CASTHYEQYF. The CDR3 DNA sequence: TGTGCCAGCACTCATTACGAGCAGTACTTC. Based on the CDR3 plus reference TRBV9 and TRBJ2-7, the full variable domain is DSGVTQTPKHLITATGQRVTLRCSPRSGDLSVYWYQQSLDQGLQFLIQYYNGEERAKGNILERFSAQQFPDLHSELNLSSLELGDSALYFCASTHYEQYFGPGTRLTVT.

The chain carries TRBV24-1 and TRBJ1-5, with D possibly matching TRBD1 (5 bases). Deletions cut 6 bases from V and 7 bases from J, with 9 bases between. CDR3 length equals 12 residues. In germline, CDR1 is KGHDR, CDR2 SFDVKD. CDR3 sequence: CATSQWGQPQHF. CDR3 DNA: TGTGCCACCAGTCAATGGGGCCAGCCCCAGCATTTT.

The rearrangement uses TRBV19 and TRBJ1-2, with a possible D match to TRBD1 (6 bases). This CDR3 contains 13 residues. From germline, CDR1 is LNHDA and CDR2 SQIVND (reference sequence). Trimming took off 6 bases at V and 8 bases at J, with 16 bases between the two ends. CDR3 residues: CASRGGIIRGYTF. CDR3 DNA: TGTGCCAGTAGAGGGGGGATTATTAGAGGCTACACCTTC.

A few counts support this clonotype. The chain carries TRBV7-3 and TRBJ1-6; D gene ambiguous. CDR1 and CDR2 (germline): SGHTA, FQGTGA. Trimming stripped 0 bases from V and 7 bases from J, with 7 bases between. The CDR3 contains 14 residues. The CDR3 protein is CASSLTPENSPLHF. CDR3 nucleotides: TGTGCCAGCAGCTTAACCCCAGAGAATTCACCCCTCCACTTT.

This clonotype was seen once. The V gene is TRBV7-8, the J gene TRBJ1-5; the match to TRBD1 covers 7 bases. CDR3 size: 14 residues. V dropped 6 bases and J dropped 2; count of bases not matched to a gene: 4. The V gene's germline CDR1 is SGHVS and CDR2 FQNEAQ. CDR3: CASSYGTGNQPQHF. DNA of the CDR3: TGTGCCAGCAGTTACGGGACAGGCAATCAGCCCCAGCATTTT.

The chain joins TRBV30 to TRBJ2-7, with TRBD1 matching 8 bases. Germline CDR1 and CDR2: GTSNPN and SVGIG (reference sequence). The trim removed 8 bases at V and 5 bases at J, leaving 14 bases unmatched. CDR3 length: 14 amino acids. CDR3: CAGGPGTGFNEQYF. For the CDR3, the DNA is TGTGCCGGGGGGCCCGGGACAGGCTTCAACGAGCAGTACTTC. The whole variable domain, remainder taken from reference TRBV30 and TRBJ2-7, is SQTIHQWPATLVQPVGSPLSLECTVEGTSNPNLYWYRQAAGRGLQLLFYSVGIGQISSEVPQNLSASRPQDRQFILSSKKLLLSDSGFYLCAGGPGTGFNEQYFGPGTRLTVT.

At least ten counts were recorded for this clonotype. This sequence joins TRBV7-3 and TRBJ1-1; the D gene is possibly TRBD1 (5 bases). Germline CDR1 reads SGHTA; CDR2 reads FQGTGA. Deletions cut 5 bases from V and 5 bases from J, with 18 bases between. This CDR3 has 15 amino acids. The chain's CDR3 is CASSQATGVGTEAFF. CDR3 bases: TGTGCCAGCAGCCAAGCTACGGGGGTAGGGACTGAAGCTTTCTTT.

This clonotype was found a few times. The chain joins TRBV5-1 to TRBJ2-7; possible D gene TRBD1, 5 bases. CDR3 length equals 13 residues. The germline CDR1 and CDR2 sequences are SGHRS and YFSETQ. Trimming stripped 4 bases from V and 3 bases from J, with 11 bases between. The CDR3 DNA is TGCGCCAGCAGCAAAGACAGAATCTACGAGCAGTACTTC. It is translated as CASSKDRIYEQYF.

This clonotype was counted many times. The chain's CDR3 is CASSSYQGSEQYF. The DNA of the CDR3 is TGTGCCAGCAGCTCGTATCAGGGCTCCGAGCAGTACTTC. This chain links TRBV7-3 with TRBJ2-7, with a possible D match to TRBD1 (5 bases). Germline V gene data show CDR1 as SGHTA and CDR2 as FQGTGA. Trimming shortened V by 4 bases and J by 6 bases, and 13 bases separated the two germline ends. The CDR3 is 13 amino acids.

The V gene is TRBV7-2, the J gene TRBJ2-3; D gene uncertain. Germline V gene data show CDR1 as SGHTA and CDR2 as FQGNSA. Trimming left V 1 base short and J 2 bases short, with 7 bases between. CDR3 length equals 14 residues. CDR3 protein: CASSLVANTDTQYF. The CDR3 DNA is TGTGCCAGCAGCTTAGTTGCCAACACAGATACGCAGTATTTT.

In its sample, this clonotype was seen a few times. This may stem from a read error, because a much larger clone lies one nucleotide away. The chain combines TRBV4-2 with TRBJ2-1, with 8 nucleotides matching TRBD2. Germline lookup yields CDR1 LGHNA and CDR2 YNFKEQ. V lost 5 bases to trimming and J lost 2 bases; unmatched junction nucleotides: 8. The CDR3 totals 16 residues. CDR3: CASSASGPSPYNEQFF. CDR3 nucleotide sequence: TGTGCCAGCAGCGCTAGCGGGCCTAGCCCCTACAATGAGCAGTTCTTC.

The chain joins TRBV29-1 to TRBJ2-5, with TRBD1 matching 7 bases. Germline CDR1 is SQVTM and CDR2 is ANQGSEA. The CDR3 loop spans 14 amino acids. With V trimmed by 7 bases and J by 6 bases, 14 bases remained unmatched. CDR3 loop: CSGRKTGFGQTQYF. The CDR3 nucleotides read TGCAGCGGGCGAAAGACAGGGTTTGGGCAGACCCAGTACTTC. The full variable domain, with the rest looked up from reference TRBV29-1 and TRBJ2-5, is SAVISQKPSRDICQRGTSLTIQCQVDSQVTMMFWYRQQPGQSLTLIATANQGSEATYESGFVIDKFPISRPNLTFSTLTVSNMSPEDSSIYLCSGRKTGFGQTQYFGPGTRLLVL.

This clonotype was counted at least ten times. This chain uses TRBV3-1 with TRBJ2-5; TRBD2 is a possible D gene (6 bases). Germline V gene data show CDR1 as LGHDT and CDR2 as YNNKEL (reference sequence). CDR3 length equals 17 residues. Trimming removed 1 base at V and 0 bases at J, with 15 bases between. For the CDR3, the DNA is TGTGCCAGCAGCCAAGTGGCGGGACCGCGCTACCAAGAGACCCAGTACTTC. Translating gives CASSQVAGPRYQETQYF.

Ten or more counts support this clonotype. J is TRBJ1-1 and V is TRBV20-1; the match to TRBD1 covers 10 bases. After removal of 4 bases from V and 3 bases from J, the junction contained 5 bases not matched to a gene. Germline CDR1 is DFQATT and CDR2 is SNEGSKA (reference sequence). CDR3 length equals 14 residues. Written as DNA, the CDR3 is TGCAGTGCTACCGACAGGGGGCTAGACACTGAAGCTTTCTTT. Protein product: CSATDRGLDTEAFF.

The chain joins TRBV20-1 to TRBJ2-1; 9 bases are a match to TRBD2. Germline CDR1 is DFQATT and CDR2 is SNEGSKA (reference sequence). This CDR3 comprises 18 residues. The J segment lost 1 base and the V segment lost 0 bases, leaving 10 bases of the junction unmatched. The chain's CDR3 is CSARDRHVSGGSYNEQFF. CDR3 DNA: TGCAGTGCTAGAGATCGGCATGTAAGCGGGGGGTCCTACAATGAGCAGTTCTTC.

For this clonotype: The junction departs from germline at one end; a sequencing error may be responsible. The rearrangement joins TRBV7-7 to TRBJ2-2; D may be TRBD2 (6 bases). Germline V gives CDR1 SSHAT, CDR2 FNYEAQ (reference sequence). CDR3 length: 14 amino acids. The CDR3 sequence is CASSRGLGTGELFF. The DNA for the CDR3 is TGTGCTAGCAGCCGGGGACTGGGTACCGGGGAGCTGTTTTTT.

This clonotype came up many times. The CDR3 DNA sequence: TGCAGTGCCCCTCCGGCAGGTCACTATGGCTACACCTTC. Protein product: CSAPPAGHYGYTF. The chain joins TRBV20-1 to TRBJ1-2, with no clear D. CDR3 length: 13 residues. Between the trimmed V and J ends, which lost 6 bases and 3 bases, there was a span of 14 bases. Germline V gene lookup returns CDR1 DFQATT and CDR2 SNEGSKA (reference sequence).

V usage is TRBV6-1 and J usage is TRBJ2-7; TRBD1 is a possible D gene (7 bases). Per germline, CDR1 MNHNS and CDR2 SASEGT. V shed 3 bases and J shed 2 bases, with 11 bases lying between them. The CDR3 has 14 residues. The CDR3 coding sequence is TGTGCCAGCAGTGAGGGCAGGGGGGCCTACGAGCAGTACTTC. It yields the protein CASSEGRGAYEQYF.

The genes are TRBV2 and TRBJ2-1; D is unresolved. Germline lookup yields CDR1 SNHLY and CDR2 FYNNEI. The length of the CDR3 is 15 residues. V was shortened by 6 bases and J by 2 bases, with 14 bases between the two germline ends. CDR3 residues: CASRNTEFTYNEQFF. DNA of the CDR3: TGTGCCAGCAGGAACACCGAGTTCACCTACAATGAGCAGTTCTTC.

As to this clonotype: One end of the junction fails to match germline, which may point to a read error. The chain uses TRBV2 and TRBJ2-2; TRBD2 matches at 7 bases. The CDR3 extends over 16 amino acids. Germline lookup yields CDR1 SNHLY and CDR2 FYNNEI. The CDR3 sequence: CASSVGSGTNIGELFF. DNA for the CDR3: TGTGCCAGCAGTGTCGGGAGCGGGACGAACATCGGGGAGCTGTTTTTT.

This clonotype has at least ten counts. The genes are TRBV4-1 and TRBJ2-7; D remains unclear. The CDR3 totals 17 residues. V lost 0 bases to trimming and J lost 4 bases, with 19 bases between them. Germline V CDR1 and CDR2: MGHRA, YSYEKL. The CDR3, as DNA: TGCGCCAGCAGCCAAGAGGATAGCCCTTCCTTATTATACGAGCAGTACTTC. Amino acids: CASSQEDSPSLLYEQYF.

This clonotype occurred many times. V and J are TRBV4-1 and TRBJ2-1, with TRBD2 matching 10 bases. Germline assignment: CDR1 MGHRA and CDR2 YSYEKL. There are 16 residues in the CDR3. The trim removed 0 bases at V and 10 bases at J, leaving 9 bases unmatched. Written as DNA, the CDR3 is TGCGCCAGCAGCCAAGATCAAGCGGGAGGGTTGGGGGAGCAGTTCTTC. This sequence encodes CASSQDQAGGLGEQFF.

The sample holds many counts of this clonotype. The genes are TRBV5-6 and TRBJ2-2; D might be TRBD2 (5 bases). V lost 0 bases, J lost 4 bases, and 13 bases lay in between. Germline V CDR1 and CDR2: SGHDT, YYEEEE. The CDR3 is 16 amino acids. The CDR3 DNA reads as TGTGCCAGCAGCTTGGCGGGGTGGGATGTCACCGGGGAGCTGTTTTTT. Translation: CASSLAGWDVTGELFF.